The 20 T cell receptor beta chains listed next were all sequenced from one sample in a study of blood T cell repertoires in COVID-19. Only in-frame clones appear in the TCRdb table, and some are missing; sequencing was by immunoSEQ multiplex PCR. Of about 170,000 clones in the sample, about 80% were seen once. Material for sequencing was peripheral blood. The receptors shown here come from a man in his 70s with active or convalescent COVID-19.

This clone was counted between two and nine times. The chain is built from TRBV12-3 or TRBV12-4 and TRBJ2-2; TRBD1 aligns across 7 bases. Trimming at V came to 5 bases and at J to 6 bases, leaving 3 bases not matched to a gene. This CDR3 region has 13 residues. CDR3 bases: TGTGCCAGCAGTAACAGGGGTCCCGGGGAGCTGTTTTTT. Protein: CASSNRGPGELFF.

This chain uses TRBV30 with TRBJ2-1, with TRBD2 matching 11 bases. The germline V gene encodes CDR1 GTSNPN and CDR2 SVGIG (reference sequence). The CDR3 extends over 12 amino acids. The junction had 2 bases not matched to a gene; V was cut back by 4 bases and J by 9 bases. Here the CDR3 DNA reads TGTGCCTGGATTAGCGGGGGGGTTGAGCAGTTCTTC. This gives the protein CAWISGGVEQFF.

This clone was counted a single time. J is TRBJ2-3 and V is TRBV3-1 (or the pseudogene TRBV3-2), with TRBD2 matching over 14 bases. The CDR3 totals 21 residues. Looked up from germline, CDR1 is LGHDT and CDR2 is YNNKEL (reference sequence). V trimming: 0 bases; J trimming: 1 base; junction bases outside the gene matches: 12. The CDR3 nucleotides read TGTGCCAGCAGCCAAGATAGCCCTGGACTAGCGGGGGGAAGACGCACAGATACGCAGTATTTT. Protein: CASSQDSPGLAGGRRTDTQYF.

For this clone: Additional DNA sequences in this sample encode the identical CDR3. The CDR3 DNA sequence: TGTGCCAGCAGCCCCCACAGGGAACCCTACGAGCAGTACTTC. Its translation is CASSPHREPYEQYF. This chain links TRBV7-2 with TRBJ2-7; tentatively, D is TRBD1 (6 bases). Trimming pared 5 bases from V and 2 bases from J, leaving 13 bases between. The CDR3 contains 14 residues. The germline V gene encodes CDR1 SGHTA and CDR2 FQGNSA.

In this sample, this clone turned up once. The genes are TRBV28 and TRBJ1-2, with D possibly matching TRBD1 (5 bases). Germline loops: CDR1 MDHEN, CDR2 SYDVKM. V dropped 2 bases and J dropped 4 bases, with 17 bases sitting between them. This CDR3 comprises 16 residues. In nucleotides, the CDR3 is TGTGCCAGCAGTTTAAAGGGGAACCCCGGGCGCTATGGCTACACCTTC. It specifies CASSLKGNPGRYGYTF.

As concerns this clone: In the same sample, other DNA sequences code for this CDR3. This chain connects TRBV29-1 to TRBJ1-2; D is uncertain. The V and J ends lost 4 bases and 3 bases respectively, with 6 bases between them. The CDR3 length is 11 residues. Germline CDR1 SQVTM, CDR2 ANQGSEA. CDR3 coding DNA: TGCAGCGTTGTACGGGACTATGGCTACACCTTC. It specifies CSVVRDYGYTF.

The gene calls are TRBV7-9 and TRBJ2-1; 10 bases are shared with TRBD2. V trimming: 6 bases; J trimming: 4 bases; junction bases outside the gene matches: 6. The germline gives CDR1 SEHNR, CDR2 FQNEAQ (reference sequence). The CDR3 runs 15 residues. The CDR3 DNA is TGTGCCAGCAGTCTAGCGGGGGCTTTTTACAATGAGCAGTTCTTC. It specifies CASSLAGAFYNEQFF.

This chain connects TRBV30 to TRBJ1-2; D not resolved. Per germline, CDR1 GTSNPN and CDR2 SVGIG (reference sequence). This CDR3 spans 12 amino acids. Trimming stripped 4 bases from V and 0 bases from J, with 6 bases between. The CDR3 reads CAWMGPNYGYTF. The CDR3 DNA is TGTGCCTGGATGGGCCCTAACTATGGCTACACCTTC.

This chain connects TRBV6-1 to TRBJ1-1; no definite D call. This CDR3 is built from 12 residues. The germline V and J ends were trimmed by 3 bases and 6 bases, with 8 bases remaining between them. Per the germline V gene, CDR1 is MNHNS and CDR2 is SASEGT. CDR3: CASSEMQAEAFF. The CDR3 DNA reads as TGTGCCAGCAGTGAGATGCAGGCTGAAGCTTTCTTT.

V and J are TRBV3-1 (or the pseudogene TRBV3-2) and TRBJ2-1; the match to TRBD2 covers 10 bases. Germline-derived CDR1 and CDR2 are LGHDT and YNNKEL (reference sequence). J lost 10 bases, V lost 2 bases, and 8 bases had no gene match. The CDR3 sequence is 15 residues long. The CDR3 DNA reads TGTGCCAGCAGCCAAAGGCTAGCGGGGGTCACCGAGCAGTTCTTC. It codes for CASSQRLAGVTEQFF.

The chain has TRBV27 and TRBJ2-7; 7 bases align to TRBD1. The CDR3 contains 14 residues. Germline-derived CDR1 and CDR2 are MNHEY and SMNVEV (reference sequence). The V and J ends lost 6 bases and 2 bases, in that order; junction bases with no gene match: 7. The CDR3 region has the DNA TGTGCCAGCAGAATGACAGGGCGTACCTACGAGCAGTACTTC. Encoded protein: CASRMTGRTYEQYF.

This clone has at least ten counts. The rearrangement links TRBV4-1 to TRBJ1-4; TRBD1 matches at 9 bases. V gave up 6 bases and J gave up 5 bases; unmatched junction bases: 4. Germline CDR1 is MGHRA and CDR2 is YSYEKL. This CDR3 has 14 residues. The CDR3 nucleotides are TGCGCCAGCAGACGCGGGACAGGGAATGAAAAACTGTTTTTT. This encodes CASRRGTGNEKLFF.

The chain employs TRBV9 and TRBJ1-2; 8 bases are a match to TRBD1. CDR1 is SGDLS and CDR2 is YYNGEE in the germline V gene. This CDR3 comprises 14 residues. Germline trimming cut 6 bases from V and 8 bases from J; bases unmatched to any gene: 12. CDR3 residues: CASTGGTGERGYTF. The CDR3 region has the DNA TGTGCCAGCACCGGGGGGACAGGAGAGCGGGGCTACACCTTC.

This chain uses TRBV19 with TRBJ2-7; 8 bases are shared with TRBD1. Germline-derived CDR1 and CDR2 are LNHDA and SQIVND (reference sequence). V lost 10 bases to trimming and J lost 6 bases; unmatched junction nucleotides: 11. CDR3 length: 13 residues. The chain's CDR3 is CATRRQGFLEQYF. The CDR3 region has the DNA TGTGCCACTCGGCGACAGGGGTTTCTCGAGCAGTACTTC.

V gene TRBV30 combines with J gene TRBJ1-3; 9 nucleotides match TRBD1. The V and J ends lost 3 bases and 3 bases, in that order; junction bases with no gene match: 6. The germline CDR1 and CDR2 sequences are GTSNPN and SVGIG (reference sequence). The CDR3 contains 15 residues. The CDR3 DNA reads TGTGCCTGGAGATTACAGGGGGCATTTGGAAACACCATATATTTT. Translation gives CAWRLQGAFGNTIYF.

The CDR3 bases are TGTGCCAGCAGCAACCCGCGTTGGACAGGGACTTACGAGCAGTACTTC. It is translated as CASSNPRWTGTYEQYF. The chain combines TRBV21-1 with TRBJ2-7; TRBD1, the table's D call, was not compared with the DNA. TRBV21-1 is a recognized pseudogene. The CDR3 contains 16 residues.

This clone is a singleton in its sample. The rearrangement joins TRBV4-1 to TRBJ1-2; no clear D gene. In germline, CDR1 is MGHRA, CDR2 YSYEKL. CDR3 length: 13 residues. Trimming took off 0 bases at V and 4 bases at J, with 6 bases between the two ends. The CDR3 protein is CASSQDGRYGYTF. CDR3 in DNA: TGCGCCAGCAGCCAAGATGGGCGCTATGGCTACACCTTC.

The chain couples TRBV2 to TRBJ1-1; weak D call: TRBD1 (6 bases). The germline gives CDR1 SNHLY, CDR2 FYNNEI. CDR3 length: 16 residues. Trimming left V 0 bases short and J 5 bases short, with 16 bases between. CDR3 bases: TGTGCCAGCAGTGAAGCGCGTGGGGGCTTGGGAACTGAAGCTTTCTTT. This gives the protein CASSEARGGLGTEAFF.

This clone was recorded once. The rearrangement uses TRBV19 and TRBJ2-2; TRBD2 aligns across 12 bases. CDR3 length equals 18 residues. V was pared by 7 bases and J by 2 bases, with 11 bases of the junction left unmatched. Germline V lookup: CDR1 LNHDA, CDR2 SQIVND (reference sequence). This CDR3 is CASTSLAGGSPNTGELFF. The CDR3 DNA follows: TGTGCCAGTACTTCACTAGCGGGGGGCTCACCCAACACCGGGGAGCTGTTTTTT.

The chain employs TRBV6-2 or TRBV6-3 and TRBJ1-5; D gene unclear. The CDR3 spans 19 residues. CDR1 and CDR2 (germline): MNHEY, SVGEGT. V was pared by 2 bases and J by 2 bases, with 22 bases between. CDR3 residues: CASSYAQMFGVRGNQPQHF. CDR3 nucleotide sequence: TGTGCCAGCAGTTACGCGCAGATGTTTGGTGTGAGGGGCAATCAGCCCCAGCATTTT.